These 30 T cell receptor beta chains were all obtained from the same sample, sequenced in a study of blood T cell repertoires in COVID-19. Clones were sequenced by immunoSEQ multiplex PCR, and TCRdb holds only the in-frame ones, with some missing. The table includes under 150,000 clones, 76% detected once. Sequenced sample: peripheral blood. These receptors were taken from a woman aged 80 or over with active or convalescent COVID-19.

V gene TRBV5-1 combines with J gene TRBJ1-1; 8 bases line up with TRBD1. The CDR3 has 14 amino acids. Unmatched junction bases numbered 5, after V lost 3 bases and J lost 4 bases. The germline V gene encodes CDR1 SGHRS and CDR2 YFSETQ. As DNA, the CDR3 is TGCGCCAGCAGCTCGGGACAGGCGGTCACTGAAGCTTTCTTT. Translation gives CASSSGQAVTEAFF.

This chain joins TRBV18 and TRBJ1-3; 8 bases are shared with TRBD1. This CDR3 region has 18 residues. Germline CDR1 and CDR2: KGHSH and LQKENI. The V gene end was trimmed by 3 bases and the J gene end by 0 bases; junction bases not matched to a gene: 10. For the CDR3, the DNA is TGTGCCAGCTCACCGGGGGGGGACAGGACCTTCTCTGGAAACACCATATATTTT. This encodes CASSPGGDRTFSGNTIYF.

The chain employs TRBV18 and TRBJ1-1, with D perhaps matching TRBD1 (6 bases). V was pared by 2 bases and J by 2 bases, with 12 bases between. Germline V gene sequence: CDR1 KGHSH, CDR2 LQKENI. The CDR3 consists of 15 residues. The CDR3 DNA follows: TGTGCCAGCTCACCAAGAGGACAGCCCAACACTGAAGCTTTCTTT. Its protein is CASSPRGQPNTEAFF.

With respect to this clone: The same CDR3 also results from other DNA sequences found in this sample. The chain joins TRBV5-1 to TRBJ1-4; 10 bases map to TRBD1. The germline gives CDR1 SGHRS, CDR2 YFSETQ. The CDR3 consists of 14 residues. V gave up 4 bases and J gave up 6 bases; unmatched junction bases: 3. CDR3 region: CASSPGTGDEKLFF. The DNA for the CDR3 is TGCGCCAGCAGCCCCGGGACAGGGGATGAAAAACTGTTTTTT.

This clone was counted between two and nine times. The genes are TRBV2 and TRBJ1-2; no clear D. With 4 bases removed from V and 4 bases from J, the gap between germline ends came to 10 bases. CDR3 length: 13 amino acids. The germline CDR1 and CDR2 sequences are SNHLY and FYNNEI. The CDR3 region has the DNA TGTGCCAGCAGTGTCAGAGGAGGCTATGGCTACACCTTC. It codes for CASSVRGGYGYTF.

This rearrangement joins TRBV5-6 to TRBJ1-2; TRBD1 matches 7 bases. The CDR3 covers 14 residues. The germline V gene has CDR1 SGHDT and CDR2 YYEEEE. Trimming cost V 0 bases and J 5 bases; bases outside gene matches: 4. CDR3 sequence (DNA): TGTGCCAGCAGCTTGGGGGACAGCCCATATGGCTACACCTTC. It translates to CASSLGDSPYGYTF.

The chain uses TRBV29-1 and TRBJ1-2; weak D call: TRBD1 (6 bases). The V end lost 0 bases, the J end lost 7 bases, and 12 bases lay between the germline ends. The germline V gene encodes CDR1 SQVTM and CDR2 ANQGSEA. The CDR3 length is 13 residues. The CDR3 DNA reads TGCAGCGTTGAAGATCGCAGGGGTTTTGGCTACACCTTC. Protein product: CSVEDRRGFGYTF.

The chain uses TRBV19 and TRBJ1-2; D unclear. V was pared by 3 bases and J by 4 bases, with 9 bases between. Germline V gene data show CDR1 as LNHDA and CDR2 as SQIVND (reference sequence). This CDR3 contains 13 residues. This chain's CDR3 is CASSIQRAYGYTF. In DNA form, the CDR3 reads TGTGCCAGTAGTATTCAGAGGGCCTATGGCTACACCTTC.

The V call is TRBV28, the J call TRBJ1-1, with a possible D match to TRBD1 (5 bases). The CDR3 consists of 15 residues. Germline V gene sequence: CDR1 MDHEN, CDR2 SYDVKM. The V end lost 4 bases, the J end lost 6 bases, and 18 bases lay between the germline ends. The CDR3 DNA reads TGTGCCAGCAGTTGGGGTGGGGCAGGGTACTCTGAAGCTTTCTTT. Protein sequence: CASSWGGAGYSEAFF.

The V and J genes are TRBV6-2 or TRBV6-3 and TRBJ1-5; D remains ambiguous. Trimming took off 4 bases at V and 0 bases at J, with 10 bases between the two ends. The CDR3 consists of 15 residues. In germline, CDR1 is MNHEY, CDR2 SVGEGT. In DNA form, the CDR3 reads TGTGCCAGCAGTTCGGACGACTATAGCAATCAGCCCCAGCATTTT. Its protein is CASSSDDYSNQPQHF.

CDR3 sequence (DNA): TGTGCCATCAGTCCGGCACAGACCAACTCCGAGCAGTACTTC. It codes for CAISPAQTNSEQYF. The gene calls are TRBV10-3 and TRBJ2-7; D gene uncertain. Germline CDR1 is ENHRY and CDR2 is SYGVKD. V dropped 5 bases and J dropped 6 bases, with 17 bases sitting between them. This CDR3 has 14 residues.

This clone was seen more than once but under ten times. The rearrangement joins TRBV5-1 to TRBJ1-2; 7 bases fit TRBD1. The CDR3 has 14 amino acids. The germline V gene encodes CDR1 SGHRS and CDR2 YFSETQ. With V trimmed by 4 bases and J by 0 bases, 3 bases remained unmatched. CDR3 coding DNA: TGCGCCAGCAGCCTTGGGACAGCTAACTATGGCTACACCTTC. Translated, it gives CASSLGTANYGYTF.

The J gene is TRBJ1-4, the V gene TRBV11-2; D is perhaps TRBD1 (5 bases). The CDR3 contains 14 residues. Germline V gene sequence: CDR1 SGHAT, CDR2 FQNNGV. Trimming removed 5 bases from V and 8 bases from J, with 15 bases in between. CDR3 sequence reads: CASSPGFLGEKLFF. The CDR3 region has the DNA TGTGCCAGCAGCCCAGGGTTTTTAGGGGAAAAACTGTTTTTT.

For the CDR3, the DNA is TGTGCCAGTAGTATTTCTAGCTCTGGAAACACCATATATTTT. Its translation is CASSISSSGNTIYF. This chain uses TRBV19 with TRBJ1-3, with no clear D. Germline V gene lookup returns CDR1 LNHDA and CDR2 SQIVND (reference sequence). V lost 3 bases to trimming and J lost 0 bases, with 6 bases between them. The CDR3 sequence is 14 residues long.

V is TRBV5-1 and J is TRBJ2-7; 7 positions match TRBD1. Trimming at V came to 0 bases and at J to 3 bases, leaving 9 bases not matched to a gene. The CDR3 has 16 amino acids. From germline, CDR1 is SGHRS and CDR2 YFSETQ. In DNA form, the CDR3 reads TGCGCCAGCAGCTTGGTTCGAGGGGGACAGAGCTACGAGCAGTACTTC. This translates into CASSLVRGGQSYEQYF.

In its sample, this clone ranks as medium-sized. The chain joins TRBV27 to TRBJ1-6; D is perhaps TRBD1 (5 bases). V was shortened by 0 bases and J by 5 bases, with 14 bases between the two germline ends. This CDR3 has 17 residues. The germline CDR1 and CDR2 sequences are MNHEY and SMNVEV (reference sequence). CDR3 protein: CASSLSGQGSNNSPLHF. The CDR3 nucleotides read TGTGCCAGCAGTTTATCCGGGCAGGGTAGTAATAATTCACCCCTCCACTTT.

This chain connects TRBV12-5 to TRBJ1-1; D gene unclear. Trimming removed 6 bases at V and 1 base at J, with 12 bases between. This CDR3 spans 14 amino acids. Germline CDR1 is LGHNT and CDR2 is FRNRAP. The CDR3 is CASGSRSGNTEAFF. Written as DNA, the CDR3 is TGTGCTAGTGGCTCCCGGTCCGGGAACACTGAAGCTTTCTTT.

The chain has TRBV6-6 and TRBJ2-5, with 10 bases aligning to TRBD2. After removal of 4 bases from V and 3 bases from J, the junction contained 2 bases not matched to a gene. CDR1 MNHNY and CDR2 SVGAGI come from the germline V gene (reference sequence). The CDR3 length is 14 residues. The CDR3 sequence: CASSSSGGEETQYF. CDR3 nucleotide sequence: TGTGCCAGCAGTTCAAGCGGGGGGGAAGAGACCCAGTACTTC.

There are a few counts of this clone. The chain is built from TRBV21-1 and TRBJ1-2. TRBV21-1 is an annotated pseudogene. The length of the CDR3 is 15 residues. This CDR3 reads CASPIGRSRNYGYTF. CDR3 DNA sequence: TGTGCCAGCCCAATCGGGAGGTCCCGAAACTATGGCTACACCTTC.

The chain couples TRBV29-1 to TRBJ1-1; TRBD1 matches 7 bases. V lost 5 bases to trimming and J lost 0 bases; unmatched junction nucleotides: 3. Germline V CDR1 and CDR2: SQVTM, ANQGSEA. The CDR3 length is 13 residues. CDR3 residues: CSVNRGLNTEAFF. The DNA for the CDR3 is TGCAGCGTTAACAGGGGCCTGAACACTGAAGCTTTCTTT.

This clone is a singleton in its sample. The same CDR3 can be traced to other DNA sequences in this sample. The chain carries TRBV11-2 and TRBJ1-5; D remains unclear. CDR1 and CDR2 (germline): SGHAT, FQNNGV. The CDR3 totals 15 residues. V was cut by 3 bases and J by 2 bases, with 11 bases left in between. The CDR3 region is CASSLTGGGNQPQHF. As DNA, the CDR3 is TGTGCCAGCAGCTTGACGGGAGGAGGCAATCAGCCCCAGCATTTT.

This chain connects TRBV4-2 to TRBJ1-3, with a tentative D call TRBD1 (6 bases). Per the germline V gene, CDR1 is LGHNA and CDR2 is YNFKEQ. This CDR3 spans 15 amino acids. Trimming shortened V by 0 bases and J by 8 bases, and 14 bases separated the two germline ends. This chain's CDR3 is CASSQEGGRSDTIYF. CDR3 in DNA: TGTGCCAGCAGCCAAGAAGGGGGACGGAGTGACACCATATATTTT.

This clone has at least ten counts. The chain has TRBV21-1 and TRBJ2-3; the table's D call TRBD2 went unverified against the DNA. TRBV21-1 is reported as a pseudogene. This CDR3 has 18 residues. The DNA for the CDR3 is TGTGCCAGCAGCGAAGCATTAATGACTAGCGGGGCAATAGATACGCAGTATTTT. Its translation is CASSEALMTSGAIDTQYF.

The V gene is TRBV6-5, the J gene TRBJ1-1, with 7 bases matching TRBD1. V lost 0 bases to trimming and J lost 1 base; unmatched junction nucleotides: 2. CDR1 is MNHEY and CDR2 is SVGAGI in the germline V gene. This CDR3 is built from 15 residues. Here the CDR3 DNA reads TGTGCCAGCAGTTACTCGAGGGGGCCGAACACTGAAGCTTTCTTT. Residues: CASSYSRGPNTEAFF.

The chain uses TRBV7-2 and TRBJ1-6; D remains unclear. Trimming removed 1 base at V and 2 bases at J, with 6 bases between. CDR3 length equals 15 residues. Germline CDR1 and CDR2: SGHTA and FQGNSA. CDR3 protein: CASSLGPAYNSPLHF. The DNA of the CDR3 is TGTGCCAGCAGCTTAGGTCCCGCCTATAATTCACCCCTCCACTTT.

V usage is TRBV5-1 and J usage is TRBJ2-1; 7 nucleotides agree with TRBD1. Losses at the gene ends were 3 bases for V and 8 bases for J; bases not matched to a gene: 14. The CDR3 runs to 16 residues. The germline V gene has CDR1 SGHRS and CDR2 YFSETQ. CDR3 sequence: CASSSLRDSMFYEQFF. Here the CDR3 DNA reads TGCGCCAGCAGCTCACTGAGGGACAGTATGTTCTATGAGCAGTTCTTC.

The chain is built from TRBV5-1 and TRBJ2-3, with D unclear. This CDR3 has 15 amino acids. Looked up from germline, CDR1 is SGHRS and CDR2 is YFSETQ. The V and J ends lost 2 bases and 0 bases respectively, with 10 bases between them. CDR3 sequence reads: CASSFGGASTDTQYF. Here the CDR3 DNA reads TGCGCCAGCAGCTTCGGCGGTGCTAGCACAGATACGCAGTATTTT.

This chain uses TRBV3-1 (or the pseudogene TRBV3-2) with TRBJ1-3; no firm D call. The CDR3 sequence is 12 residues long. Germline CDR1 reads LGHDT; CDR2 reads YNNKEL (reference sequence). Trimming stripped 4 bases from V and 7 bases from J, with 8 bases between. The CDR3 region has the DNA TGTGCCAGCAGCCCCTCCCAGAACACCATATATTTT. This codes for CASSPSQNTIYF.

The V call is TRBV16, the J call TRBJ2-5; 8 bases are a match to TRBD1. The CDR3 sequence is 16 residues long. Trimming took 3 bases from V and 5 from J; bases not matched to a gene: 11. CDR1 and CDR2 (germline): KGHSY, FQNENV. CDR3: CASSHWGTGQKETQYF. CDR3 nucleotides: TGTGCCAGCAGCCATTGGGGGACAGGTCAAAAGGAGACCCAGTACTTC.

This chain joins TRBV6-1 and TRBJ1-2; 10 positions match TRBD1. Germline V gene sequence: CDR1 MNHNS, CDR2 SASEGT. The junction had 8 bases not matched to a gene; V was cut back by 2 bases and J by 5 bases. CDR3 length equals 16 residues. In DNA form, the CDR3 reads TGTGCCAGCAGTGAACAGACAGGGGGCCGCCGTTATGGCTACACCTTC. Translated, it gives CASSEQTGGRRYGYTF.